This is a list of T cell receptor beta chains from one sample in a study of PD-L1 blockade in urothelial cancer. Method: immunoSEQ multiplex PCR; TCRdb's copy keeps in-frame clones and lacks some. The sample has about 63,000 clones; around 81% are singletons. The source material was PBMCs, sampled around atezolizumab (anti-PD-L1) treatment. Receptor source: a man aged 65-85 years with urothelial cancer. CDR3s include the opening cysteine and the closing phenylalanine or tryptophan. Fields, in order: J gene, V gene, clone size, D gene, CDR3 DNA, CDR3 protein. A D gene is named only where the DNA matches it firmly. Where a row states a size, it is once, few, many or the class of an expanded clone; other rows omit it.

TRBJ2-5 | TRBV7-2 | NA | NA | TGTGCCAGCAGCTTAGCGGGTCTCGTATGGGGGGAACAAGAGACCCAGTACTTC | CASSLAGLVWGEQETQYF
TRBJ2-5 | TRBV28 | NA | TRBD1 | TGTGCCAGCAGTTCCCTACCCAGGGGGCGGCAAGAGACCCAGTACTTC | CASSSLPRGRQETQYF
TRBJ2-1 | TRBV5-4 | few | NA | TGTGCCAGCAGCTTCGGAAGCGCTATCTACAATGAGCAGTTCTTC | CASSFGSAIYNEQFF
TRBJ1-5 | TRBV27 | NA | NA | TGTGCCAGCAGTTACCACAATAGCAATCAGCCCCAGCATTTT | CASSYHNSNQPQHF
TRBJ2-1 | TRBV15 | NA | NA | TGTGCCACCAGCAGACAGGGTACCTCCTACAATGAGCAGTTCTTC | CATSRQGTSYNEQFF
TRBJ1-5 | TRBV2 | NA | TRBD1 | TGTGCCAGCAGCGCGACAGGGTTTGGCAATCAGCCCCAGCATTTT | CASSATGFGNQPQHF
TRBJ2-7 | TRBV11-2 | NA | NA | TGTGCCAGCAGCTTAGGAAGGCGAGGGACCTACGAGCAGTACTTC | CASSLGRRGTYEQYF
TRBJ1-4 | TRBV6-1 | NA | NA | TGTGCCAGCAGTGATGTAGCTAATGAAAAACTGTTTTTT | CASSDVANEKLFF
TRBJ2-1 | TRBV7-9 | many | NA | TGTGCCAGCAGCGCCAAACTCAGGGTGGGGAATGAGCAGTTCTTC | CASSAKLRVGNEQFF
TRBJ1-5 | TRBV5-1 | NA | NA | TGCGCCAGCAGCTTGGGGGGCAGGACGGATCAGCCCCAGCATTTT | CASSLGGRTDQPQHF
TRBJ2-1 | TRBV5-8 | NA | TRBD2 | TGTGCCAGCAGCTCGGGACTAGCGGACGTCGGTGAGCAGTTCTTC | CASSSGLADVGEQFF
TRBJ1-2 | TRBV30 | NA | NA | TGTGCCTGGAGGCGGACGGGGTGGGATGGCTACACCTTC | CAWRRTGWDGYTF
TRBJ2-1 | TRBV9 | NA | TRBD2 | TGTGCCAGCAGCGTAAGCGGGGGAACCTACAATGAGCAGTTCTTC | CASSVSGGTYNEQFF
TRBJ1-2 | TRBV19 | NA | TRBD1 | TGTGCCAGTAGGGGGACAGCCAATGGCTACACCTTC | CASRGTANGYTF
TRBJ2-7 | TRBV7-2 | NA | TRBD2 | TGTGCCAGCAGCTTGGGGACTAGCGGAACCTACGAGCAGTACTTC | CASSLGTSGTYEQYF
TRBJ2-7 | TRBV6-1 | NA | TRBD1 | TGTGCCACCGACCTCAGGGGGCTCTACGAGCAGTACTTC | CATDLRGLYEQYF
TRBJ2-1 | TRBV9 | NA | TRBD2 | TGTGCCAGCAGCTCGGGAGGACTAGCGGGAGGTCCATACAATGAGCAGTTCTTC | CASSSGGLAGGPYNEQFF
TRBJ2-5 | TRBV18 | NA | NA | TGTGCCAGCTCACCACCTCCGGGGGCAGGGGGAGAGACCCAGTACTTC | CASSPPPGAGGETQYF
TRBJ2-1 | TRBV4-2 | NA | TRBD2 | TGTGCCAGCAGCCAAGATCCCAGCGGGGGGGCGTATGAGCAGTTCTTC | CASSQDPSGGAYEQFF
TRBJ1-6 | TRBV10-3 | NA | NA | TGTGCCATCAAAGTTAGCGGGGATGATTCACCCCTCCACTTT | CAIKVSGDDSPLHF